This TCR beta chain stems from a study of cytomegalovirus exposure and HLA in healthy donors. With V trimmed by 3 bases and J by 7 bases, 13 bases remained unmatched. Germline CDR1 and CDR2: MNHNS and SASEGT. CDR3 length: 17 residues. The assay was immunoSEQ multiplex PCR, and TCRdb's table has in-frame clones only and misses some. The sample lists 150,000 or so clones; 85% to 90% were seen once. Sequencing input: PBMCs. This sequence joins TRBV6-1 and TRBJ1-5; 9 bases align to TRBD1. This receptor was identified in a woman under 40 in good health and CMV-seropositive. CDR3 sequence (DNA): TGTGCCAGCAGTGATATCGCCGACAGGGGGTTTAGACAGCCCCAGCATTTT. It is translated as CASSDIADRGFRQPQHF.